This T cell receptor beta chain was identified during a study of Ad26.COV2.S vaccination and SARS-CoV-2 variants. As for the study in general: Among those in the COV1001 Ad26.COV2.S trial arm was the donor. Participants got Ad26.COV2.S intramuscularly, once or twice 56 days apart.

Method: immunoSEQ multiplex PCR; TCRdb's copy keeps in-frame clones and lacks some. The sample contains a few hundred thousand clones, 88% of which appear only once. CDR1 is GTSNPN and CDR2 is SVGIG in the germline V gene (reference sequence). V was cut by 2 bases and J by 5 bases, with 11 bases left in between. The CDR3 runs to 13 residues. Treatment: around 19 received Ad26.COV2.S at low or high dose, single or two shots; about five received placebo; per-sample allocation not given. The study sampled participants on day 63 after the first vaccine or placebo injection. Study conclusions and caveats: Placebo recipients showed lower spike-specific TCR breadth than vaccinees. Similar non-spike TCR breadth was seen in vaccine and placebo recipients.

A word on this clone: Its antigen is not known.

The genes are TRBV30 and TRBJ2-3, with D uncertain. This sequence was found in a person between 18 and 59 years old who received the Ad26.COV2.S COVID-19 vaccine or a placebo. Specimen: peripheral blood, collected in a trial of Ad26.COV2.S vaccine versus placebo. This CDR3 is CAWSPNFKDTQYF. DNA of the CDR3: TGTGCCTGGAGTCCCAATTTCAAAGATACGCAGTATTTT.